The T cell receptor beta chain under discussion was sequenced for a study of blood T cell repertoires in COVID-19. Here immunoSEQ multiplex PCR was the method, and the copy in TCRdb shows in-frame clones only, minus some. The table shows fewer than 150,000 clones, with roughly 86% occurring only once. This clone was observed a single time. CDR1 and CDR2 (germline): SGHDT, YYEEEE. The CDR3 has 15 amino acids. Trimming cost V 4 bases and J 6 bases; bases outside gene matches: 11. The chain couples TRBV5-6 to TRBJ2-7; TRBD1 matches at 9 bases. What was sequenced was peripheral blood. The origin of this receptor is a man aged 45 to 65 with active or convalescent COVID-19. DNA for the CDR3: TGTGCCAGCAGCCGTTATCCACAGGGGGCACCCGAGCAGTACTTC. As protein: CASSRYPQGAPEQYF.